The present entry profiles one T cell receptor (beta chain) with its context. This CDR3 has 14 amino acids. Germline V gene sequence: CDR1 MNHNY, CDR2 SVGAGI (reference sequence). The V end was cut by 5 bases, the J end by 4 bases, with 14 bases between. The data originate from a study of cytomegalovirus exposure and HLA in healthy donors. The PCR contained 60 Vbeta and 13 Jbeta primers. Sequenced by immunoSEQ multiplex PCR; TCRdb stores in-frame clones only, minus some. The sample has about 150,000 clones, roughly 84% seen once. The chain recombines TRBV6-6 with TRBJ1-2; TRBD1 is a possible D gene (5 bases). This TCR was recovered from a boy aged 2 to 9 in good health and CMV-seronegative. What was sequenced was PBMCs. CDR3 sequence reads: CASSPMGRVYGYTF. The CDR3, as DNA: TGTGCCAGCAGTCCCATGGGCAGGGTCTATGGCTACACCTTC.